One sample yielded the 26 T cell receptor beta chains listed below, sequenced in a study of OX40 agonist ivuxolimab in advanced cancers. Repertoires were generated with immunoSEQ multiplex PCR, while TCRdb's copy carries only in-frame clones and drops some. The sample consists of around 89,000 clones, approximately 91% of them appearing once. The sequenced sample was CD4+ or CD8+ T cells sorted from blood, obtained in a trial of the OX40 agonist ivuxolimab. The source is an adult with an advanced solid tumor such as melanoma, head and neck, liver or kidney cancer.

The chain has TRBV28 and TRBJ2-7; D gene ambiguous. CDR1 and CDR2 from the germline V gene are MDHEN and SYDVKM. This CDR3 has 14 residues. Trimming took 7 bases from V and 2 from J, leaving 15 bases between them. Here the CDR3 DNA reads TGTGCCAGCACCCGCTGGCCGTCGGCCTACGAGCAGTACTTC. Protein: CASTRWPSAYEQYF.

The DNA for the CDR3 is TGTGCCAGCTCTCAGGTTGCAACTAATGAAAAACTGTTTTTT. Translated, it gives CASSQVATNEKLFF. This sequence joins TRBV18 and TRBJ1-4; D is unresolved. The CDR3 is 14 amino acids. V gave up 6 bases and J gave up 0 bases, with 8 bases separating them. Per germline, CDR1 KGHSH and CDR2 LQKENI.

In this sample, this clone turned up once. J is TRBJ2-7 and V is TRBV5-1; D unresolved. V was shortened by 0 bases and J by 2 bases, with 6 bases between the two germline ends. The CDR3 sequence is 13 residues long. Germline CDR1 and CDR2: SGHRS and YFSETQ. CDR3 bases: TGCGCCAGCAGCTTGGGCGAACCCTACGAGCAGTACTTC. It codes for CASSLGEPYEQYF.

This chain uses TRBV7-2 with TRBJ1-1, with D unresolved. The CDR3 sequence is 14 residues long. With 1 base removed from V and 4 bases from J, the gap between germline ends came to 10 bases. The germline gives CDR1 SGHTA, CDR2 FQGNSA. CDR3 region: CASSLGLVGTEAFF. CDR3 nucleotide sequence: TGTGCCAGCAGCTTAGGACTGGTTGGCACTGAAGCTTTCTTT.

CDR3 loop: CATKRGEEETQYF. The CDR3 nucleotides are TGTGCAACTAAACGAGGAGAAGAAGAGACCCAGTACTTC. The chain is built from TRBV6-1 and TRBJ2-5; D unresolved. Germline CDR1 and CDR2: MNHNS and SASEGT. CDR3 size: 13 residues.

The rearrangement links TRBV4-2 to TRBJ2-5; a weak D match, TRBD1 (5 bases). The CDR3 extends over 14 amino acids. Trimming removed 4 bases at V and 2 bases at J, with 11 bases between. From germline, CDR1 is LGHNA and CDR2 YNFKEQ. This CDR3 is CASSPASGQETQYF. As DNA, the CDR3 is TGTGCCAGCAGCCCAGCCTCAGGGCAAGAGACCCAGTACTTC.

The V call is TRBV30, the J call TRBJ2-3; 7 bases line up with TRBD1. This CDR3 region has 13 residues. V shed 4 bases, J shed 4 bases, and the junction held 5 bases outside the gene matches. Per the germline V gene, CDR1 is GTSNPN and CDR2 is SVGIG (reference sequence). For the CDR3, the DNA is TGTGCCTGGACAGGGGGTTATCCAGATACGCAGTATTTT. Translated: CAWTGGYPDTQYF. Using reference TRBV30 and TRBJ2-3 for the parts outside the CDR3, the full variable domain is SQTIHQWPATLVQPVGSPLSLECTVEGTSNPNLYWYRQAAGRGLQLLFYSVGIGQISSEVPQNLSASRPQDRQFILSSKKLLLSDSGFYLCAWTGGYPDTQYFGPGTRLTVL.

The chain's CDR3 is CASSQLMGFGTEAFF. The DNA of the CDR3 is TGTGCCAGCAGCCAGCTTATGGGGTTCGGCACTGAAGCTTTCTTT. J is TRBJ1-1 and V is TRBV6-6; D not certain. V lost 6 bases and J lost 4, with 18 bases in between. The CDR3 has 15 amino acids. Germline CDR1 is MNHNY and CDR2 is SVGAGI (reference sequence).

V is TRBV7-2 and J is TRBJ2-5, with D possibly TRBD2 on 6 matching bases. Germline-derived CDR1 and CDR2 are SGHTA and FQGNSA. This CDR3 spans 12 amino acids. V was trimmed by 5 bases and J by 5 bases, leaving 9 bases between them. The CDR3 here is CASSPGLETQYF. CDR3 nucleotide sequence: TGTGCCAGCAGCCCGGGACTTGAGACCCAGTACTTC.

The CDR3 DNA reads as TGTGCCAGCAGCACCCGACCCCTTGTCGACCTCACAGATACGCAGTATTTT. Its protein product is CASSTRPLVDLTDTQYF. This chain links TRBV9 with TRBJ2-3, with unresolved D. This CDR3 is built from 17 residues. Germline V gene sequence: CDR1 SGDLS, CDR2 YYNGEE. V dropped 4 bases and J dropped 2 bases, with 20 bases sitting between them.

This clone has only one observation. The chain couples TRBV6-5 to TRBJ2-1, with D tentatively TRBD2 (6 bases). The CDR3 is made up of 15 amino acids. Deletions cut 6 bases from V and 4 bases from J, with 16 bases between. CDR1 is MNHEY, CDR2 SVGAGI, per germline. CDR3 bases: TGTGCCAGCAGCCGTAGCGGAGTTGGGTACAATGAGCAGTTCTTC. Protein product: CASSRSGVGYNEQFF.

CDR3 nucleotides: TGTGCCAGCAGCTCCAGCACAGATACGCAGTATTTT. Translated: CASSSSTDTQYF. The chain employs TRBV7-3 and TRBJ2-3; D not resolved. The CDR3 sequence is 12 residues long. Germline lookup yields CDR1 SGHTA and CDR2 FQGTGA. V was trimmed by 4 bases and J by 0 bases, leaving 2 bases between them.

The rearrangement links TRBV6-6 to TRBJ1-6, with 7 bases identical to TRBD1. Germline V gives CDR1 MNHNY, CDR2 SVGAGI (reference sequence). The CDR3 is 15 amino acids. Unmatched junction bases numbered 7, after V lost 5 bases and J lost 6 bases. The CDR3 nucleotides are TGTGCCAGCAGTCCTATGGACAGGCGTAATTCACCCCTCCACTTT. Protein: CASSPMDRRNSPLHF.

The chain carries TRBV6-1 and TRBJ1-4; D is unclear. Germline V gives CDR1 MNHNS, CDR2 SASEGT. This CDR3 spans 15 amino acids. The V and J ends lost 5 bases and 1 base respectively, with 11 bases between them. The chain's CDR3 is CASSTKPGTNEKLFF. Written as DNA, the CDR3 is TGTGCCAGCAGTACAAAACCCGGAACTAATGAAAAACTGTTTTTT.

The V gene is TRBV5-1, the J gene TRBJ1-5; TRBD1 matches at 8 bases. The junction had 9 bases not matched to a gene; V was cut back by 4 bases and J by 6 bases. Germline assignment: CDR1 SGHRS and CDR2 YFSETQ. The CDR3 has 15 amino acids. The CDR3 region is CASSPEGDRTQPQHF. The DNA of the CDR3 is TGCGCCAGCAGCCCGGAGGGGGACAGGACTCAGCCCCAGCATTTT.

The genes are TRBV28 and TRBJ2-2; possibly TRBD1 for D (6 bases). The ends were cut back, 7 bases at V and 4 bases at J, with 16 bases in the middle. This CDR3 is built from 15 residues. The germline V gene encodes CDR1 MDHEN and CDR2 SYDVKM. As DNA, the CDR3 is TGTGCCAGCATTCGGCAGGGGCGAGGCACCGGGGAGCTGTTTTTT. Its protein product is CASIRQGRGTGELFF.

The genes are TRBV7-9 and TRBJ2-2; maybe TRBD1 (5 bases). The germline V gene has CDR1 SEHNR and CDR2 FQNEAQ (reference sequence). The germline V and J ends were trimmed by 1 base and 5 bases, with 8 bases remaining between them. This CDR3 contains 14 residues. DNA of the CDR3: TGTGCCAGCAGCTTAGTTAGGGGAACCGGGGAGCTGTTTTTT. Protein: CASSLVRGTGELFF.

The rearrangement links TRBV5-4 to TRBJ2-3; a weak D match, TRBD2 (6 bases). Trimming left V 4 bases short and J 3 bases short, with 15 bases between. Germline CDR1 SGHNT, CDR2 YYREEE (reference sequence). The CDR3 has 15 amino acids. The CDR3, as DNA: TGTGCCAGCAGCCCAACGCCCGGGGGTACAGATACGCAGTATTTT. This sequence encodes CASSPTPGGTDTQYF.

The chain is built from TRBV6-5 and TRBJ2-5; D gene unclear. The germline CDR1 and CDR2 sequences are MNHEY and SVGAGI. Trimming removed 4 bases from V and 4 bases from J, with 10 bases in between. The CDR3 has 13 residues. The CDR3 nucleotides read TGTGCCAGCAGTTTAAGGGTTAGAGAGACCCAGTACTTC. Protein sequence: CASSLRVRETQYF.

The CDR3 here is CASSRLPGLATDTQYF. The CDR3 nucleotides are TGCGCCAGCAGCCGACTACCGGGACTAGCGACAGATACGCAGTATTTT. This chain joins TRBV4-1 and TRBJ2-3; 10 bases match TRBD2. This CDR3 region has 16 residues. V lost 4 bases, J lost 3 bases, and 7 bases stayed unmatched. CDR1 is MGHRA and CDR2 is YSYEKL in the germline V gene.

The chain carries TRBV28 and TRBJ2-5; D call uncertain. The CDR3 is 15 amino acids. Trimming cost V 2 bases and J 1 base, with 11 bases left between them. Per the germline V gene, CDR1 is MDHEN and CDR2 is SYDVKM. Here the CDR3 reads CASSLVGRFQETQYF. The CDR3 DNA reads as TGTGCCAGCAGTTTAGTGGGTCGCTTCCAAGAGACCCAGTACTTC.

The V gene is TRBV11-2, the J gene TRBJ2-1; 7 bases agree with TRBD1. CDR1 and CDR2 (germline): SGHAT, FQNNGV. The CDR3 covers 16 residues. V lost 1 base, J lost 8 bases, and 11 bases stayed unmatched. CDR3 DNA sequence: TGTGCCAGCAGCTTAGCTGGCAGGGGGTACAGGGATGAGCAGTTCTTC. Amino acids: CASSLAGRGYRDEQFF.

V usage is TRBV25-1 and J usage is TRBJ2-2; D ambiguous. The germline CDR1 and CDR2 sequences are MGHDK and SYGVNS. The CDR3 is made up of 15 amino acids. V was shortened by 0 bases and J by 0 bases, with 5 bases between the two germline ends. The DNA of the CDR3 is TGTGCCAGCAGTGAATACAGGACGAACACCGGGGAGCTGTTTTTT. This gives the protein CASSEYRTNTGELFF.

The chain is built from TRBV28 and TRBJ1-1; D might be TRBD1 (5 bases). This CDR3 contains 14 residues. Trimming stripped 4 bases from V and 1 base from J, with 10 bases between. Germline V lookup: CDR1 MDHEN, CDR2 SYDVKM. The CDR3 is CASSWGTANTEAFF. Written as DNA, the CDR3 is TGTGCCAGCAGTTGGGGGACGGCGAACACTGAAGCTTTCTTT. The variable domain in full, with the rest retrieved from reference TRBV28 and TRBJ1-1, is DVKVTQSSRYLVKRTGEKVFLECVQDMDHENMFWYRQDPGLGLRLIYFSYDVKMKEKGDIPEGYSVSREKKERFSLILESASTNQTSMYLCASSWGTANTEAFFGQGTRLTVV.

This clone was seen only once. The rearrangement joins TRBV7-2 to TRBJ1-1; 10 nucleotides agree with TRBD1. CDR1 is SGHTA, CDR2 FQGNSA, per germline. V shed 2 bases and J 6 bases; nucleotides not matched to a gene: 6. CDR3 length: 15 amino acids. CDR3 in DNA: TGTGCCAGCAGCTTAAGACAGGGGGCGGTCGCTGAAGCTTTCTTT. Residues: CASSLRQGAVAEAFF.

The chain combines TRBV5-4 with TRBJ2-6, with TRBD1 matching over 8 bases. The CDR3 has 16 amino acids. After removal of 2 bases from V and 0 bases from J, the junction contained 1 base not matched to a gene. Germline CDR1 SGHNT, CDR2 YYREEE (reference sequence). The CDR3 loop reads CASSFTGGSGANVLTF. The CDR3 bases are TGTGCCAGCAGCTTTACAGGGGGCTCTGGGGCCAACGTCCTGACTTTC.